One and the same sample provided the 26 T cell receptor beta chains below, sequenced in a study of blood T cell repertoires in COVID-19. Here immunoSEQ multiplex PCR was the method, and the copy in TCRdb shows in-frame clones only, minus some. The data show approximately 50,000 clones, more than 75% seen once. The specimen sequenced was PBMCs or T cells enriched from blood (not recorded which). These receptors all come from a woman between 45 and 65 years old with acute COVID-19.

This clone was detected a few times. The chain couples TRBV4-1 to TRBJ2-5; 7 bases are shared with TRBD1. V lost 4 bases and J lost 2; bases outside the gene matches: 10. This CDR3 has 16 residues. Germline CDR1 and CDR2: MGHRA and YSYEKL. The CDR3 loop is CASSLSPGTVQETQYF. CDR3 nucleotides: TGCGCCAGCAGCCTATCCCCCGGGACAGTTCAAGAGACCCAGTACTTC.

The chain combines TRBV7-8 with TRBJ2-7; no clear D gene. With 2 bases removed from V and 5 bases from J, the gap between germline ends came to 4 bases. This CDR3 contains 11 residues. Germline lookup yields CDR1 SGHVS and CDR2 FQNEAQ. CDR3 nucleotides: TGTGCCAGCAGCTTACGGGACGAGCAGTACTTC. It specifies CASSLRDEQYF. The entire variable domain, with the rest obtained from reference TRBV7-8 and TRBJ2-7, is as follows: GAGVSQSPRYKVAKRGQDVALRCDPISGHVSLFWYQQALGQGPEFLTYFQNEAQLDKSGLPSDRFFAERPEGSVSTLKIQRTQQEDSAVYLCASSLRDEQYFGPGTRLTVT.

The genes are TRBV24-1 and TRBJ1-5, with 11 bases aligning to TRBD1. Germline trimming cut 5 bases from V and 6 bases from J; bases unmatched to any gene: 8. The CDR3 is made up of 16 amino acids. Germline V CDR1 and CDR2: KGHDR, SFDVKD. Here the CDR3 DNA reads TGTGCCACCAGTGTACAGGGACAGGGGGTGATTCAGCCCCAGCATTTT. Encoded protein: CATSVQGQGVIQPQHF.

The chain employs TRBV30 and TRBJ1-2, with a possible D match to TRBD1 (5 bases). The CDR3 length is 16 residues. V dropped 4 bases and J dropped 7 bases, with 25 bases sitting between them. CDR1 is GTSNPN and CDR2 is SVGIG in the germline V gene (reference sequence). CDR3 DNA sequence: TGTGCCTGGAAGGGCTTGGGCGGTCCCAGCGGGGGTGGCTACACCTTC. Protein sequence: CAWKGLGGPSGGGYTF.

The chain links TRBV9 to TRBJ2-1, with TRBD2 matching over 12 bases. J lost 4 bases, V lost 0 bases, and 8 bases had no gene match. CDR1 SGDLS and CDR2 YYNGEE come from the germline V gene. The CDR3 runs 18 residues. CDR3 bases: TGTGCCAGCAGCGTAGGGGCCCCCACTAGCGGGGGGTACAATGAGCAGTTCTTC. It yields the protein CASSVGAPTSGGYNEQFF.

The rearrangement links TRBV7-8 to TRBJ2-1; 13 bases are shared with TRBD2. CDR1 SGHVS and CDR2 FQNEAQ come from the germline V gene. Trimming took 1 base from V and 6 from J; bases not matched to a gene: 6. The CDR3 is 17 residues long. The chain's CDR3 is CASSLGLGLAGVNEQFF. The CDR3 nucleotides are TGTGCCAGCAGCTTAGGACTCGGACTAGCGGGGGTCAATGAGCAGTTCTTC. Variable domain in full (rest from reference TRBV7-8 and TRBJ2-1): GAGVSQSPRYKVAKRGQDVALRCDPISGHVSLFWYQQALGQGPEFLTYFQNEAQLDKSGLPSDRFFAERPEGSVSTLKIQRTQQEDSAVYLCASSLGLGLAGVNEQFFGPGTRLTVL.

This clone showed up just a few times. This sequence joins TRBV5-6 and TRBJ2-3; tentatively, D is TRBD2 (5 bases). The V and J ends lost 4 bases and 2 bases respectively, with 11 bases between them. The germline V gene has CDR1 SGHDT and CDR2 YYEEEE. This CDR3 spans 14 amino acids. CDR3 residues: CASSPSGNTDTQYF. The CDR3 DNA follows: TGTGCCAGCAGCCCAAGCGGAAACACAGATACGCAGTATTTT.

This clone was detected only once. This chain uses TRBV9 with TRBJ1-4; no clear D. Germline-derived CDR1 and CDR2 are SGDLS and YYNGEE. The CDR3 spans 14 residues. Between the trimmed V and J ends, which lost 7 bases and 0 bases, there was a span of 10 bases. DNA for the CDR3: TGTGCCAGCGGGCCCGGCTCAACTAATGAAAAACTGTTTTTT. Translating gives CASGPGSTNEKLFF.

The genes are TRBV2 and TRBJ1-4, with 8 bases matching TRBD1. Unmatched junction bases numbered 8, after V lost 6 bases and J lost 8 bases. This CDR3 has 14 residues. Germline V lookup: CDR1 SNHLY, CDR2 FYNNEI. The CDR3 coding sequence is TGTGCCAGCAGGGACCAGGGGGCTGTCGAAAAACTGTTTTTT. This gives the protein CASRDQGAVEKLFF.

This clone was observed a few times. The V gene is TRBV11-2, the J gene TRBJ2-2, with 8 bases aligning to TRBD2. After removal of 3 bases from V and 6 bases from J, the junction contained 6 bases not matched to a gene. The CDR3 runs 15 residues. The V gene's germline CDR1 is SGHAT and CDR2 FQNNGV. The CDR3 nucleotides are TGTGCCAGCAGCTTCCCGCGGGGGGCCGCCGGGGAGCTGTTTTTT. Encoded protein: CASSFPRGAAGELFF.

CDR3: CASSRENTGELFF. CDR3 nucleotide sequence: TGTGCCAGCAGCCGGGAGAACACCGGGGAGCTGTTTTTT. This rearrangement joins TRBV5-4 to TRBJ2-2; a possible D gene is TRBD2 (5 bases). The CDR3 covers 13 residues. The V gene lost 4 bases and the J gene lost 1 base, with 5 bases spanning the gap. Germline loops: CDR1 SGHNT, CDR2 YYREEE (reference sequence).

The chain links TRBV5-1 to TRBJ2-7; the D is unclear. Trimming shortened V by 4 bases and J by 0 bases, and 11 bases separated the two germline ends. This CDR3 is built from 14 residues. Germline CDR1 SGHRS, CDR2 YFSETQ. The CDR3 DNA is TGCGCCAGCAGCCTCTCAGACTCCTCCTACGAGCAGTACTTC. Protein: CASSLSDSSYEQYF. Full variable domain (remainder filled in from reference TRBV5-1 and TRBJ2-7): KAGVTQTPRYLIKTRGQQVTLSCSPISGHRSVSWYQQTPGQGLQFLFEYFSETQRNKGNFPGRFSGRQFSNSRSEMNVSTLELGDSALYLCASSLSDSSYEQYFGPGTRLTVT.

CDR3 in DNA: TGTGCCAGCAGTGAAGCGCTTTCCTCCTACTTAGCTGAAGCTTTCTTT. This encodes CASSEALSSYLAEAFF. The chain has TRBV6-1 and TRBJ1-1, with D hard to call. CDR1 and CDR2 (germline): MNHNS, SASEGT. V lost 0 bases and J lost 6, with 17 bases in between. The CDR3 runs to 16 residues.

This chain connects TRBV18 to TRBJ1-5; TRBD1 agrees at 9 bases. The CDR3 runs to 16 residues. Losses at the gene ends were 2 bases for V and 4 bases for J; bases not matched to a gene: 6. Germline assignment: CDR1 KGHSH and CDR2 LQKENI. The CDR3 nucleotides are TGTGCCAGCTCACCAGGGACAGGGTACCCAAATCAGCCCCAGCATTTT. Its translation: CASSPGTGYPNQPQHF.

The CDR3 nucleotides read TGTGCCAGCAGCTTAGGGAGACAGGACCATGGCTACACCTTC. Protein sequence: CASSLGRQDHGYTF. The rearrangement joins TRBV11-2 to TRBJ1-2; TRBD1 might be the D (6 bases). Looked up from germline, CDR1 is SGHAT and CDR2 is FQNNGV. CDR3 length: 14 residues. V was clipped by 1 base and J by 6 bases, with 12 bases between them.

The chain combines TRBV12-3 or TRBV12-4 with TRBJ1-2, with TRBD1 matching 8 bases. There are 13 residues in the CDR3. Losses at the gene ends were 5 bases for V and 6 bases for J; bases not matched to a gene: 5. The CDR3 loop reads CASSRQGRNGYTF. The DNA for the CDR3 is TGTGCCAGCAGTAGACAGGGGCGAAATGGCTACACCTTC.

This chain joins TRBV11-3 and TRBJ1-1; D may be TRBD1 (5 bases). Germline assignment: CDR1 SGHNT and CDR2 YENEEA. This CDR3 has 14 residues. Trimming stripped 3 bases from V and 4 bases from J, with 12 bases between. The DNA of the CDR3 is TGTGCCAGCAGCTTTAGCCGGGGGGTCACTGAAGCTTTCTTT. Translation: CASSFSRGVTEAFF. Variable domain in full (rest from reference TRBV11-3 and TRBJ1-1): EAGVVQSPRYKIIEKKQPVAFWCNPISGHNTLYWYLQNLGQGPELLIRYENEEAVDDSQLPKDRFSAERLKGVDSTLKIQPAELGDSAVYLCASSFSRGVTEAFFGQGTRLTVV.

This chain joins TRBV20-1 and TRBJ1-1; 7 positions match TRBD1. The germline V gene has CDR1 DFQATT and CDR2 SNEGSKA (reference sequence). This CDR3 region has 16 residues. The J segment lost 6 bases and the V segment lost 3 bases, leaving 16 bases of the junction unmatched. The CDR3 bases are TGCAGTGCTAGTGTCCCCCGACAGGGTAAGAGGTCTGAAGCTTTCTTT. Translation: CSASVPRQGKRSEAFF.

The rearrangement links TRBV9 to TRBJ2-7, with TRBD1 identical over 8 bases. The V gene's germline CDR1 is SGDLS and CDR2 YYNGEE. The CDR3 contains 13 residues. V was clipped by 4 bases and J by 3 bases; unmatched bases: 3. Here the CDR3 reads CASSTGQGYEQYF. The DNA for the CDR3 is TGTGCCAGCAGCACAGGACAGGGCTACGAGCAGTACTTC.

The V call is TRBV5-1, the J call TRBJ1-6, with 9 bases lining up with TRBD1. The CDR3 covers 17 residues. J was trimmed by 8 bases and V by 1 base; bases with no gene match: 10. In germline, CDR1 is SGHRS, CDR2 YFSETQ. CDR3 bases: TGCGCCAGCAGCTTGAGCGGTGCGGACAGGGGTTATTCACCCCTCCACTTT. As protein: CASSLSGADRGYSPLHF.

The V gene is TRBV19, the J gene TRBJ2-3; D might be TRBD2 (6 bases). The V and J ends lost 9 bases and 2 bases respectively, with 21 bases between them. The V gene's germline CDR1 is LNHDA and CDR2 SQIVND (reference sequence). CDR3 size: 16 residues. For the CDR3, the DNA is TGTGCCAGGAAGCGTGGGGACTCAGACTACACAGATACGCAGTATTTT. Protein: CARKRGDSDYTDTQYF.

The sample holds a few counts of this clone. The V call is TRBV18, the J call TRBJ1-6; D remains ambiguous. Per the germline V gene, CDR1 is KGHSH and CDR2 is LQKENI. V shed 5 bases and J shed 5 bases, with 10 bases lying between them. The CDR3 runs to 14 residues. This CDR3 reads CASSSGFNNSPLHF. Written as DNA, the CDR3 is TGTGCCAGCTCATCGGGGTTTAATAATTCACCCCTCCACTTT.

The chain links TRBV28 to TRBJ2-5; unclear D gene. V lost 2 bases, J lost 5 bases, and 12 bases lay in between. This CDR3 spans 14 amino acids. Looked up from germline, CDR1 is MDHEN and CDR2 is SYDVKM. CDR3 bases: TGTGCCAGCAGTTTAAACCCAGGAAGGGAGACCCAGTACTTC. Translated, it gives CASSLNPGRETQYF.

The V call is TRBV19, the J call TRBJ2-7; 7 nucleotides line up with TRBD1. The CDR3 has 14 amino acids. Per germline, CDR1 LNHDA and CDR2 SQIVND (reference sequence). Unmatched junction bases numbered 5, after V lost 4 bases and J lost 2 bases. The CDR3 bases are TGTGCCAGTAGTAGACAGGGTTCAACCTACGAGCAGTACTTC. Protein product: CASSRQGSTYEQYF. The entire variable domain, with the rest obtained from reference TRBV19 and TRBJ2-7, is as follows: DGGITQSPKYLFRKEGQNVTLSCEQNLNHDAMYWYRQDPGQGLRLIYYSQIVNDFQKGDIAEGYSVSREKKESFPLTVTSAQKNPTAFYLCASSRQGSTYEQYFGPGTRLTVT.

This chain joins TRBV9 and TRBJ2-3; 9 bases map to TRBD2. This CDR3 comprises 18 residues. Trimming at V came to 3 bases and at J to 2 bases, leaving 13 bases not matched to a gene. Germline lookup yields CDR1 SGDLS and CDR2 YYNGEE. CDR3 in DNA: TGTGCCAGCAGCGGGAAAACACCGACTAGCGGATACACAGATACGCAGTATTTT. This codes for CASSGKTPTSGYTDTQYF.

This clone was observed a handful of times. This chain joins TRBV18 and TRBJ1-2; D gene uncertain. V gave up 5 bases and J gave up 2 bases, with 15 bases separating them. The CDR3 is 15 amino acids. CDR1 and CDR2 from the germline V gene are KGHSH and LQKENI. This chain's CDR3 is CASSTGLGLNYGYTF. CDR3 nucleotides: TGTGCCAGCTCAACCGGACTGGGGTTAAACTATGGCTACACCTTC.